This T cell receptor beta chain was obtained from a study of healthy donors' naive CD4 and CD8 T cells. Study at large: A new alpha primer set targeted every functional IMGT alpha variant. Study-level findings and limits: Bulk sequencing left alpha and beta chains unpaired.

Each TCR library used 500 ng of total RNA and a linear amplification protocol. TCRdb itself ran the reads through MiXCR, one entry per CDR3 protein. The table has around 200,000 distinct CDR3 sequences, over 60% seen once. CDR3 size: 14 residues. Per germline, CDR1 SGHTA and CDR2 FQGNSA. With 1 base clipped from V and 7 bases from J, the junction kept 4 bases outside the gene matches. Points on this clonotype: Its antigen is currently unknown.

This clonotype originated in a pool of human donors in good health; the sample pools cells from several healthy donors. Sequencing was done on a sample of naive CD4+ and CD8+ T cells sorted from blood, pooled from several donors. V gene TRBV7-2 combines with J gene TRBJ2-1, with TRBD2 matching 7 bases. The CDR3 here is CASSLDRGGNEQFF. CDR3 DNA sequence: TGTGCCAGCAGCTTAGATCGGGGAGGGAATGAGCAGTTCTTC.